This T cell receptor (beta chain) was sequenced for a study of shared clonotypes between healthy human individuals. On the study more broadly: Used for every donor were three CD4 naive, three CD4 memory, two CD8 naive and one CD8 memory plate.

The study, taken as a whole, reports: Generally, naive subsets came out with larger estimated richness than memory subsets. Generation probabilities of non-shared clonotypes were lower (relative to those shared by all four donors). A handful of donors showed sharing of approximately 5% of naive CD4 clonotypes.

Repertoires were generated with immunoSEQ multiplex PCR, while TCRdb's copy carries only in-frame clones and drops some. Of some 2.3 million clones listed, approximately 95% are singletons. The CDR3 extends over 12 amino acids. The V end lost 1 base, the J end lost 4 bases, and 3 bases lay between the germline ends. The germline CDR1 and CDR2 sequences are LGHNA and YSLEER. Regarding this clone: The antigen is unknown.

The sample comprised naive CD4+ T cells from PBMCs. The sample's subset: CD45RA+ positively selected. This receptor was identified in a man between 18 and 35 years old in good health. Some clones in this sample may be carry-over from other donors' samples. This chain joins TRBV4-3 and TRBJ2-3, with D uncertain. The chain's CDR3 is CASSQGADTQYF. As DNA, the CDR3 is TGCGCCAGCAGCCAAGGGGCAGATACGCAGTATTTT.